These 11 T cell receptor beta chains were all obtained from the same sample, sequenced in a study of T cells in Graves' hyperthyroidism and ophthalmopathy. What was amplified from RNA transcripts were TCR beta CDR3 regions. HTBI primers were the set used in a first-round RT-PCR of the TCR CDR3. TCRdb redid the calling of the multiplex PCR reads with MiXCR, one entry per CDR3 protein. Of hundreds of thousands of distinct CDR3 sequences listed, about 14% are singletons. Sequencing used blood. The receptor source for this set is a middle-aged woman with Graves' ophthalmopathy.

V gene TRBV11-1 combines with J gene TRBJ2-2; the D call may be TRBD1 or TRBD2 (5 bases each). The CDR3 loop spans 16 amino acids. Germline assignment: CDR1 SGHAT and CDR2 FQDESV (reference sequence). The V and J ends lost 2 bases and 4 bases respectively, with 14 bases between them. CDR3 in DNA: TGTGCCAGCAGCTTAACGGGGAGAGGGGTCACCGGGGAGCTGTTTTTT. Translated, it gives CASSLTGRGVTGELFF.

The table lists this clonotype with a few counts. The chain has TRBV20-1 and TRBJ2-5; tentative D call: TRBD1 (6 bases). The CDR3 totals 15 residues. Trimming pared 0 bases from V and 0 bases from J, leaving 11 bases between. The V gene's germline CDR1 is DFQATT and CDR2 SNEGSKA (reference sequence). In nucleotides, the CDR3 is TGCAGTGCTAGAGAACAGGGCCCGTACCAAGAGACCCAGTACTTC. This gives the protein CSAREQGPYQETQYF.

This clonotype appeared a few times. CDR3 nucleotide sequence: TGTGCCAGCAGCCAAGATGACCAGCCCCAGTATTTT. Amino acid sequence: CASSQDDQPQYF. The chain employs TRBV3-1 and TRBJ1-5; D remains ambiguous. The J call may be mistaken, given a closer DNA end match to TRBJ2-3. Germline CDR1 reads LGHDT; CDR2 reads YNNKEL (reference sequence). The CDR3 runs to 12 residues.

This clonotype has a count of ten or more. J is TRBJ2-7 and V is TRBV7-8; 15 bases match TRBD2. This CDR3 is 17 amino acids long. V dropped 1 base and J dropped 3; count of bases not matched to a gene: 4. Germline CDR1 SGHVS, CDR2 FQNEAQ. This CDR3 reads CASSLGGLAGGYYEQYF. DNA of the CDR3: TGTGCCAGCAGCTTAGGTGGACTAGCGGGAGGGTACTACGAGCAGTACTTC.

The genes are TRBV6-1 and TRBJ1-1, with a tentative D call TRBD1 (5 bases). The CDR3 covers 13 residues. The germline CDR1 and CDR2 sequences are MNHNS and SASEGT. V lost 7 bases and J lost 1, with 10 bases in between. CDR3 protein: CASKPGRNTEAFF. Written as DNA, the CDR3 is TGTGCCAGCAAACCGGGACGGAACACTGAAGCTTTCTTT.

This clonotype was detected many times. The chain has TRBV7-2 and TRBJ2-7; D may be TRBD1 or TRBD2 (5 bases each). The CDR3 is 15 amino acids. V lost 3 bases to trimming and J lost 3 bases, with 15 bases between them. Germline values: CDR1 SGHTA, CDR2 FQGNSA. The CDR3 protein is CASSLNRDGVYEQYF. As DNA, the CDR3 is TGTGCCAGCAGCTTGAACCGGGACGGCGTCTACGAGCAGTACTTC.

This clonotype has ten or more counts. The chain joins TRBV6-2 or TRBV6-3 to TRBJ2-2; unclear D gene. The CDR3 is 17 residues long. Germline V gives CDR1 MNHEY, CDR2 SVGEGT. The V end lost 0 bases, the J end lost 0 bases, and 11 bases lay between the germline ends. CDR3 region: CASSYSIRRSNTGELFF. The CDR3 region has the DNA TGTGCCAGCAGTTACTCGATTAGACGGTCGAACACCGGGGAGCTGTTTTTT.

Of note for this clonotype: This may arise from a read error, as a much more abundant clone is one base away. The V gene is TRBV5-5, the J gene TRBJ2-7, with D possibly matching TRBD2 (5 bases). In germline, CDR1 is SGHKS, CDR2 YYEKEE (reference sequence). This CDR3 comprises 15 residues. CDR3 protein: CASSLEAERSYERYF. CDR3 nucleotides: TGTGCCAGCTCCTTGGAGGCCGAGAGGTCCTACGAGCGGTACTTC.

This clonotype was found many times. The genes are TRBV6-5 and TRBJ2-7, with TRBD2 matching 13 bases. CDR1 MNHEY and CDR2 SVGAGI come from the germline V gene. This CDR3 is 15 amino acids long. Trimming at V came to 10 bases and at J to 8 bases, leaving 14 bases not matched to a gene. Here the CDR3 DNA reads TGTGCCACCAGACCACTAGCGGGAGGGCTCGTGCAGCAGTACTTC. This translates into CATRPLAGGLVQQYF.

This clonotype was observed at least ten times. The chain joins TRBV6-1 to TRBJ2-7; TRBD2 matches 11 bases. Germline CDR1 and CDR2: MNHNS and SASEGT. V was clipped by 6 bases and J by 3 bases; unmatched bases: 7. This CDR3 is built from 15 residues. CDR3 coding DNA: TGTGCCAGCAGAAGACTAGCGGGAAAGAGCTACGAGCAGTACTTC. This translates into CASRRLAGKSYEQYF.

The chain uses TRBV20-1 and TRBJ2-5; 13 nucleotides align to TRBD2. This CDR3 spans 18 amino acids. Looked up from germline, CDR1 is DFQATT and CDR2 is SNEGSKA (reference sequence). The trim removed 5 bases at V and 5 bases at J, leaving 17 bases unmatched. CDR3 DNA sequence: TGCAGTGCTTTATCCGGGACTAGCGGGATCATTGGGGTTGAGACCCAGTACTTC. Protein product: CSALSGTSGIIGVETQYF.